The T cell receptor beta chain described here comes from a study of T cell repertoires in cytomegalovirus infection. Concerning this clonotype itself: Its specificity is unknown.

The CDR3 spans 15 residues. V shed 3 bases and J shed 5 bases, with 16 bases lying between them. Germline V gene sequence: CDR1 SGHDN, CDR2 FVKESK. TCRdb recomputed calls from the reads with MiXCR, one row per CDR3 protein. The sample has around 900,000 distinct CDR3 sequences, approximately 30% seen once. The chain uses TRBV14 and TRBJ2-5, with a possible D match to TRBD1 (6 bases). The receptor's source is a human donor in good health (CMV status not recorded). Some clones in this sample may be carry-over from other donors' samples. Sample: cultured CD8+ T cells from PBMCs, taken from culture after CMV antigen stimulation. This CDR3 is CASSHRDTRQETQYF. CDR3 DNA: TGTGCCAGCAGCCATCGGGACACCCGACAGGAGACCCAGTACTTC.